This T cell receptor (beta chain) originates from a study of beta chain features in type 1 diabetes. Trimming removed 4 bases from V and 4 bases from J, with 13 bases in between. The CDR3 is 15 amino acids. Germline lookup yields CDR1 SEHNR and CDR2 FQNEAQ (reference sequence). Central memory, naive, regulatory and stem cell-like memory CD4+ cells were sorted by CD45RO/CCR7/CD25/CD127/CD95/CD27. Purities over 95% were achieved in all sorted populations. General observations from the study: Whether HLA type influences TCRB rearrangement remained unresolved here.

Remarks on this clone: Antigen unknown.

All of the isolated RNA was reverse transcribed, so expressed TCRB transcripts were sequenced. Samples of naive, central memory and regulatory T cells yielded a mean of about 3.4 million reads. Sequenced by immunoSEQ multiplex PCR; TCRdb stores in-frame clones only, minus some. The sample shows fewer than 500,000 clones, approximately 15% of them seen only once. The rearrangement joins TRBV7-9 to TRBJ1-4, with D unclear. Material for sequencing was naive CD4+ T cells from blood. This TCR was recovered from a man younger than 45 in good health. CDR3 bases: TGTGCCAGCAGCTCCTCAGATACCTTTAATGAAAAACTGTTTTTT. Translating gives CASSSSDTFNEKLFF.